This T cell receptor beta chain was observed in a study of blood T cell repertoires in COVID-19. Overall study: Acute and convalescent COVID-19 samples came from the United States, Italy and Spain.

Assay: immunoSEQ multiplex PCR; the TCRdb copy retains only in-frame clones and omits some. The sample lists fewer than 350,000 clones; around 85% were seen once. The study assigned cohorts using participant-reported clinical history. The CDR3 contains 14 residues. Germline loops: CDR1 LNHNV, CDR2 YYDKDF (reference sequence). V dropped 0 bases and J dropped 7 bases, with 10 bases sitting between them. This rearrangement joins TRBV15 to TRBJ1-5; D is unresolved. Specimen: PBMCs or T cells enriched from blood (not recorded which). The receptor's source is a woman aged 25 to 39 who had been exposed to COVID-19. The CDR3 loop is CATSRDHGGQPQHF. The CDR3 nucleotides are TGTGCCACCAGCAGAGATCACGGCGGACAGCCCCAGCATTTT.